These 18 T cell receptor beta chains were sequenced from one sample in a study of T cells in Graves' hyperthyroidism and ophthalmopathy. RNA transcripts gave rise to amplified TCR beta CDR3 regions. An initial round of RT-PCR targeting the TCR CDR3 relied on the HTBI primer set. One entry per CDR3 protein results from TCRdb running MiXCR on the multiplex PCR reads. Among some 400,000 distinct CDR3 sequences, 14% were seen once, and the ten largest hold approximately 11%. Sequencing was performed on blood. The source of these receptors is a woman aged 60-75 years with Graves' hyperthyroidism.

A note on this clonotype: Given a much more abundant clone one base away, this may be a read error. The rearrangement uses TRBV18 and TRBJ1-1; the D gene is possibly TRBD1 (5 bases). The CDR3 consists of 14 residues. The germline V gene encodes CDR1 KGHSH and CDR2 LQKENI. The CDR3 DNA reads TGTGCCAGCTCACTCAAAACATGGGGGACTGAAACTTTCTTT. It translates to CASSLKTWGTETFF.

This clonotype was observed at least ten times. V gene TRBV24-1 combines with J gene TRBJ2-2; TRBD2 matches 7 bases. This CDR3 has 14 residues. V was clipped by 10 bases and J by 2 bases; unmatched bases: 6. Germline CDR1 reads KGHDR; CDR2 reads SFDVKD. CDR3 amino acids: CATSVTSNTGELFF. The CDR3 bases are TGTGCCACGTCGGTGACTAGCAACACCGGGGAGCTGTTTTTT.

The chain couples TRBV20-1 to TRBJ2-1, with a weak D call TRBD1 (5 bases). Looked up from germline, CDR1 is DFQATT and CDR2 is SNEGSKA (reference sequence). Trimming stripped 0 bases from V and 6 bases from J, with 15 bases between. There are 15 residues in the CDR3. The CDR3 sequence: CSARDRAPVPNEQFF. The CDR3 region has the DNA TGCAGTGCTAGAGACAGGGCTCCGGTTCCCAATGAGCAGTTCTTC.

V usage is TRBV24-1 and J usage is TRBJ1-4; no clear D. V was trimmed by 3 bases and J by 8 bases, leaving 9 bases between them. Germline CDR1 reads KGHDR; CDR2 reads SFDVKD. The CDR3 extends over 13 amino acids. CDR3 sequence: CATSDGTEEKLFF. CDR3 DNA: TGTGCCACCAGTGATGGTACGGAGGAAAAACTGTTTTTT.

The gene calls are TRBV5-4 and TRBJ2-5; 8 bases map to TRBD1. Trimming at V came to 4 bases and at J to 2 bases, leaving 13 bases not matched to a gene. Per the germline V gene, CDR1 is SGHNT and CDR2 is YYREEE (reference sequence). The CDR3 has 17 amino acids. CDR3 nucleotides: TGTGCCAGCAGCAGACCAGGGTGGACAGGGCGGCAAGAGACCCAGTACTTC. Encoded protein: CASSRPGWTGRQETQYF.

This clonotype was counted only a few times. The chain is built from TRBV20-1 and TRBJ2-3; 8 bases map to TRBD2. Germline V lookup: CDR1 DFQATT, CDR2 SNEGSKA (reference sequence). V shed 2 bases, J shed 2 bases, and the junction held 12 bases outside the gene matches. This CDR3 comprises 17 residues. CDR3 nucleotides: TGCAGTGCTAGAACGATCGAGGCGGGAGGTCCCACAGATACGCAGTATTTT. Translated, it gives CSARTIEAGGPTDTQYF.

The sample holds many counts of this clonotype. J is TRBJ2-1 and V is TRBV6-1; 7 bases align to TRBD2. This CDR3 has 15 amino acids. Germline V gene sequence: CDR1 MNHNS, CDR2 SASEGT. With V trimmed by 1 base and J by 3 bases, 3 bases remained unmatched. The CDR3 nucleotides read TGTGCCAGCAGTGAAGTCGGGAGGATCTACAATGAGCAGTTCTTC. Amino acids: CASSEVGRIYNEQFF.

This clonotype was observed at least ten times. This chain uses TRBV11-2 with TRBJ2-3; D might be TRBD2 (6 bases). The V gene lost 5 bases and the J gene lost 2 bases, with 11 bases spanning the gap. The germline V gene has CDR1 SGHAT and CDR2 FQNNGV. The CDR3 is 14 residues long. CDR3 DNA: TGTGCCAGCAGCCGACTAGTCTCCACAGATACGCAGTATTTT. It is translated as CASSRLVSTDTQYF.

This clonotype was detected ten times or more. The J gene is TRBJ1-1, the V gene TRBV7-9; no firm D call. This CDR3 has 13 residues. Germline loops: CDR1 SEHNR, CDR2 FQNEAQ (reference sequence). V was trimmed by 6 bases and J by 3 bases, leaving 11 bases between them. The CDR3 region has the DNA TGTGCCAGCAGACTAAGGGTCGACACTGAAGCTTTCTTT. Translated: CASRLRVDTEAFF.

This clonotype was recorded a few times. The chain employs TRBV19 and TRBJ2-7, with a tentative D call TRBD2 (5 bases). Trimming removed 3 bases at V and 3 bases at J, with 12 bases between. The CDR3 sequence is 14 residues long. CDR1 is LNHDA and CDR2 is SQIVND in the germline V gene (reference sequence). In DNA form, the CDR3 reads TGTGCCAGTAGTATCCCGGGAAGCGGCTACGAGCAGTACTTC. Protein sequence: CASSIPGSGYEQYF.

V is TRBV7-2 and J is TRBJ2-2, with 10 bases aligning to TRBD1. With 1 base clipped from V and 6 bases from J, the junction kept 8 bases outside the gene matches. CDR1 is SGHTA and CDR2 is FQGNSA in the germline V gene. The CDR3 extends over 17 amino acids. The CDR3 DNA follows: TGTGCCAGCAGCTTAGATCCAGGGACAGGGGCCGCCGGGGAGCTGTTTTTT. Protein product: CASSLDPGTGAAGELFF.

V is TRBV20-1 and J is TRBJ2-6; D remains unclear. Trimming stripped 3 bases from V and 2 bases from J, with 14 bases between. The CDR3 totals 16 residues. Germline V lookup: CDR1 DFQATT, CDR2 SNEGSKA (reference sequence). The CDR3 sequence: CSASPSLGTGANVLTF. CDR3 DNA sequence: TGCAGTGCTAGTCCTTCCCTCGGAACTGGGGCCAACGTCCTGACTTTC.

The chain joins TRBV18 to TRBJ2-1; D is perhaps TRBD2 (6 bases). Germline assignment: CDR1 KGHSH and CDR2 LQKENI. V was shortened by 4 bases and J by 8 bases, with 24 bases between the two germline ends. This CDR3 spans 17 amino acids. The CDR3 spells CASSRSLTSPPHDEQFF. DNA of the CDR3: TGTGCCAGCTCACGGAGTCTGACTAGTCCTCCACACGATGAGCAGTTCTTC.

This clonotype was detected ten times or more. The chain couples TRBV28 to TRBJ2-7; no definite D call. CDR3 length equals 15 residues. V lost 6 bases and J lost 0, with 15 bases in between. Germline V gene lookup returns CDR1 MDHEN and CDR2 SYDVKM. In DNA, the CDR3 is TGTGCCAGCAGACCCCCCCGAGAGGCCTCCTACGAGCAGTACTTC. It is translated as CASRPPREASYEQYF. The entire variable domain, with the rest obtained from reference TRBV28 and TRBJ2-7, is as follows: DVKVTQSSRYLVKRTGEKVFLECVQDMDHENMFWYRQDPGLGLRLIYFSYDVKMKEKGDIPEGYSVSREKKERFSLILESASTNQTSMYLCASRPPREASYEQYFGPGTRLTVT.

V and J are TRBV20-1 and TRBJ2-7, with 8 nucleotides matching TRBD2. V lost 5 bases to trimming and J lost 3 bases; unmatched junction nucleotides: 9. CDR3 size: 14 residues. From germline, CDR1 is DFQATT and CDR2 SNEGSKA (reference sequence). The CDR3 sequence: CSAQRTGGIYEQYF. DNA of the CDR3: TGCAGTGCTCAAAGGACGGGAGGGATCTACGAGCAGTACTTC.

The chain combines TRBV27 with TRBJ2-7, with a tentative D call TRBD2 (7 bases). V lost 6 bases to trimming and J lost 7 bases, with 19 bases between them. Germline loops: CDR1 MNHEY, CDR2 SMNVEV (reference sequence). The CDR3 runs to 14 residues. The CDR3 DNA reads TGTGCCAGCAGGCGTAGGGGGGGGCCTGGGGAGCAGTACTTC. Its protein product is CASRRRGGPGEQYF.

This clonotype was counted ten times or more. The chain employs TRBV6-1 and TRBJ2-5, with D tentatively TRBD2 (6 bases). There are 15 residues in the CDR3. The germline V gene encodes CDR1 MNHNS and CDR2 SASEGT. Deletions cut 6 bases from V and 1 base from J, with 15 bases between. The CDR3 spells CASSPMEGIQETQYF. The CDR3 DNA follows: TGTGCCAGCAGCCCGATGGAGGGGATCCAAGAGACCCAGTACTTC.

The V call is TRBV24-1, the J call TRBJ1-2; D gene unclear. In germline, CDR1 is KGHDR, CDR2 SFDVKD. Trimming left V 9 bases short and J 2 bases short, with 12 bases between. The CDR3 covers 13 residues. CDR3: CATQDGRNYGYTF. DNA of the CDR3: TGTGCCACCCAAGACGGGAGAAACTATGGCTACACCTTC.